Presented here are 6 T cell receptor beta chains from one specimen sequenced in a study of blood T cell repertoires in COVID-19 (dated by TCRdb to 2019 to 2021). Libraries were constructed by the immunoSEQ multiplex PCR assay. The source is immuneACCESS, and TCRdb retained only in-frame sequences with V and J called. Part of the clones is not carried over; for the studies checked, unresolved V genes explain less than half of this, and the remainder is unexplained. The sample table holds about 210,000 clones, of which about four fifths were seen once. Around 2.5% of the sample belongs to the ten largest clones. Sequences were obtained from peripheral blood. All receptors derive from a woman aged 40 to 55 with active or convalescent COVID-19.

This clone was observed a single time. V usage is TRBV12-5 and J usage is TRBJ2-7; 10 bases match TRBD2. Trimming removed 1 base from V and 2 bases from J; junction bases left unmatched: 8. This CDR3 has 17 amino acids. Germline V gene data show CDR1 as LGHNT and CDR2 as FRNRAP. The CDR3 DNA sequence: TGTGCTAGTGGTTTGGGCCGGACTAGCGGAAAGACCTACGAGCAGTACTTC. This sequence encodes CASGLGRTSGKTYEQYF.

DNA of the CDR3: TGTGCCACCTCCGGGACAGGTCAAACCGGGGAGCTGTTTTTT. This codes for CATSGTGQTGELFF. The rearrangement joins TRBV24-1 to TRBJ2-2, with TRBD1 identical over 8 bases. With V trimmed by 9 bases and J by 5 bases, 7 bases remained unmatched. This CDR3 spans 14 amino acids. Germline V gene sequence: CDR1 KGHDR, CDR2 SFDVKD.

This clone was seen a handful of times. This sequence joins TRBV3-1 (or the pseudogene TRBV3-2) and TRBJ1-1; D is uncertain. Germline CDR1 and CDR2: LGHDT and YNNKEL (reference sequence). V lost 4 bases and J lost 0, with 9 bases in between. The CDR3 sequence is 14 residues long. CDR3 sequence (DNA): TGTGCCAGCAGCCCATTTCGAGTGAACACTGAAGCTTTCTTT. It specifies CASSPFRVNTEAFF.

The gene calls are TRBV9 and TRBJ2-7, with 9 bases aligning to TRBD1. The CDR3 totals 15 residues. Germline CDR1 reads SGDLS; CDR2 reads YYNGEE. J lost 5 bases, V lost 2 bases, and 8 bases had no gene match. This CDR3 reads CASSVRDRAFDEQYF. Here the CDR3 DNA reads TGTGCCAGCAGCGTCCGGGACAGGGCTTTTGACGAGCAGTACTTC.

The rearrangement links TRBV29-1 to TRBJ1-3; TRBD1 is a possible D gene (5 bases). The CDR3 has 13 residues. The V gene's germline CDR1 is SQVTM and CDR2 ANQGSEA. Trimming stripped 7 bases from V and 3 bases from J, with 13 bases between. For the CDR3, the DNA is TGCAGCGGTAGCTCAGGGATTGGAAACACCATATATTTT. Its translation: CSGSSGIGNTIYF. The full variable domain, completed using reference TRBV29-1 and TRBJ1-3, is SAVISQKPSRDICQRGTSLTIQCQVDSQVTMMFWYRQQPGQSLTLIATANQGSEATYESGFVIDKFPISRPNLTFSTLTVSNMSPEDSSIYLCSGSSGIGNTIYFGEGSWLTVV.

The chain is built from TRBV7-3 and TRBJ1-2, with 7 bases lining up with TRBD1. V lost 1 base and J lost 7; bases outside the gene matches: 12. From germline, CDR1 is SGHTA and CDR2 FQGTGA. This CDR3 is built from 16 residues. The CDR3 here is CASSLRGRDSLVGYTF. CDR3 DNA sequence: TGTGCCAGCAGCTTAAGGGGAAGGGACAGTTTAGTTGGCTACACCTTC.